These T cell receptor beta chains were read from a single sample in a study of blood T cell repertoires in COVID-19. Clones were read by immunoSEQ multiplex PCR, and TCRdb kept only the in-frame ones, dropping some. The sample yields approximately 300,000 clones, more than 80% seen once. The sequenced material came from peripheral blood. Receptors were obtained from a man between 18 and 29 years old who had recovered from COVID-19. The CDR3 runs from the conserved cysteine through the conserved F or W. The order of the fields is J gene, V gene, clone size, D gene, CDR3 protein, CDR3 DNA. D genes are given only for firm matches. Clone size is given for some rows only: seen once, a few or many times, or a class if the clone is expanded.

>TRBJ1-5|TRBV27|few|TRBD1
CASSPHRWTGIDNQPQHF
TGTGCCAGCAGTCCCCACCGCTGGACAGGGATCGACAATCAGCCCCAGCATTTT
>TRBJ2-3|TRBV3-1/TRBV3-2|-|-
CASSQDERRTQYF
TGTGCCAGCAGCCAAGATGAACGGAGGACGCAGTATTTT
>TRBJ2-1|TRBV4-3|-|TRBD1
CASSPGQGTAEQFF
TGCGCCAGCAGCCCGGGACAGGGGACAGCTGAGCAGTTCTTC
>TRBJ1-6|TRBV2|few|TRBD1
CASSKDRRDNSPLHF
TGTGCCAGCAGTAAGGACAGGAGAGATAATTCACCCCTCCACTTT
>TRBJ2-1|TRBV4-2|-|-
CASSQDWALYNEQFF
TGTGCCAGCAGCCAAGACTGGGCCCTCTACAATGAGCAGTTCTTC
>TRBJ2-7|TRBV27|-|TRBD1
CASSGIGDSHSSSYEQYF
TGTGCCAGCAGTGGCATCGGGGACAGTCATTCAAGCTCCTACGAGCAGTACTTC
>TRBJ1-6|TRBV6-1|few|-
CASSEGPGSSYNSPLHF
TGTGCCAGCAGTGAAGGACCTGGGAGCTCCTATAATTCACCCCTCCACTTT
>TRBJ2-7|TRBV6-1|-|-
CASSEVYSSYEQYF
TGTGCCAGCAGTGAAGTATATTCCTCCTACGAGCAGTACTTC
>TRBJ2-5|TRBV27|-|-
CASSLVSRGETQYF
TGTGCCAGCAGTTTAGTTTCGCGGGGAGAGACCCAGTACTTC
>TRBJ1-1|TRBV19|-|-
CASRRRNTEAFF
TGTGCCAGTAGGCGCCGGAACACTGAAGCTTTCTTT
>TRBJ2-1|TRBV11-2|-|-
CASSLRSGNEQFF
TGTGCCAGCAGCTTAAGATCAGGCAATGAGCAGTTCTTC
>TRBJ2-1|TRBV7-2|-|-
CASSRRVLGSEQFF
TGTGCCAGCAGCCGCCGGGTTCTAGGGAGTGAGCAGTTCTTC
>TRBJ1-5|TRBV30|-|TRBD1
CAWSVQGAGSQPQHF
TGTGCCTGGAGTGTACAGGGGGCGGGTAGTCAGCCCCAGCATTTT
>TRBJ1-5|TRBV18|-|-
CASSPRQEGFVSNQPQHF
TGTGCCAGCTCACCACGACAGGAAGGCTTCGTGAGCAATCAGCCCCAGCATTTT
>TRBJ2-1|TRBV7-2|-|-
CASSLVGVYHEQFF
TGTGCCAGCAGCTTAGTTGGAGTTTACCATGAGCAGTTCTTC
>TRBJ2-7|TRBV5-1|-|TRBD2
CASSTGGTYEQYF
TGCGCCAGCAGCACGGGGGGTACCTACGAGCAGTACTTC
>TRBJ2-3|TRBV3-1/TRBV3-2|-|-
CASSPQYSPAGDTQYF
TGTGCCAGCAGCCCCCAGTATTCCCCGGCAGGAGATACGCAGTATTTT
>TRBJ1-3|TRBV27|-|-
CASSSGSGNTIYF
TGTGCCAGCAGTTCGGGTTCTGGAAACACCATATATTTT
>TRBJ1-1|TRBV9|-|TRBD1
CASSVSGTGVGTEAFF
TGTGCCAGCAGCGTCTCCGGGACAGGGGTGGGCACTGAAGCTTTCTTT
>TRBJ1-1|TRBV12-3/TRBV12-4|-|-
CASTRGLNTEAFF
TGTGCCAGCACCCGGGGGTTGAACACTGAAGCTTTCTTT
>TRBJ1-1|TRBV5-1|-|TRBD1
CASSSGQGAEAFF
TGCGCCAGCAGCTCGGGACAGGGGGCGGAAGCTTTCTTT
>TRBJ2-3|TRBV7-2|-|-
CASSLQGTYPDTQYF
TGTGCCAGCAGCTTACAGGGAACTTACCCGGATACGCAGTATTTT
>TRBJ1-5|TRBV30|once|-
CAWSVIGQPQHF
TGTGCCTGGAGTGTAATCGGTCAGCCCCAGCATTTT
>TRBJ1-5|TRBV4-2|-|TRBD1
CASSQEGGTGNQPQHF
TGTGCCAGCAGCCAAGAGGGGGGGACAGGGAATCAGCCCCAGCATTTT
>TRBJ2-7|TRBV27|-|TRBD1
CASRRQGSYEQYF
TGTGCCAGCAGGAGACAGGGTTCCTACGAGCAGTACTTC
>TRBJ2-5|TRBV5-1|-|-
CASSLGGQETQYF
TGCGCCAGCAGCTTGGGAGGGCAAGAGACCCAGTACTTC
>TRBJ2-5|TRBV9|-|-
CASSVGRSQETQYF
TGTGCCAGCAGCGTAGGGAGGAGCCAAGAGACCCAGTACTTC
>TRBJ2-6|TRBV9|-|TRBD1
CASSVTVQGAPSSGANVLTF
TGTGCCAGCAGCGTAACGGTCCAGGGGGCGCCAAGTTCTGGGGCCAACGTCCTGACTTTC
>TRBJ2-5|TRBV27|once|-
CASSFIQETQYF
TGTGCCAGCAGTTTCATCCAAGAGACCCAGTACTTC
>TRBJ2-2|TRBV29-1|-|-
CSVPGNTGELFF
TGCAGCGTTCCAGGAAACACCGGGGAGCTGTTTTTT
>TRBJ1-6|TRBV6-5|once|-
CASHRVTDSPLHF
TGTGCCAGCCACAGGGTTACGGATTCACCCCTCCACTTT
>TRBJ1-1|TRBV18|-|TRBD1
CASSPGQGQGNTEAFF
TGTGCCAGCTCACCAGGCCAGGGACAGGGGAACACTGAAGCTTTCTTT
>TRBJ2-5|TRBV18|once|TRBD1
CASSPVGQAETQYF
TGTGCCAGCTCCCCCGTCGGACAGGCGGAGACCCAGTACTTC
>TRBJ1-1|TRBV25-1|-|-
CASSGIHLDSFEGAFF
TGTGCCAGCAGTGGGATCCACCTGGACAGTTTTGAGGGGGCTTTCTTT
>TRBJ1-5|TRBV4-2|-|TRBD1
CASSQSGQNNQPQHF
TGTGCCAGCAGCCAATCGGGACAGAACAATCAGCCCCAGCATTTT
>TRBJ2-3|TRBV7-9|-|-
CASSLGTPDTQYF
TGTGCCAGCAGCTTAGGGACACCCGATACGCAGTATTTT
>TRBJ1-2|TRBV21-1|-|-
CASRANQGAQDYGYTF
TGTGCCAGCAGGGCAAACCAGGGGGCGCAGGACTATGGCTACACCTTC
>TRBJ2-5|TRBV7-2|-|-
CASSLVSTFQETQYF
TGTGCCAGCAGCTTAGTATCTACTTTCCAAGAGACCCAGTACTTC
>TRBJ2-3|TRBV3-1/TRBV3-2|-|-
CASSLMTSDTQYF
TGTGCCAGCAGCCTTATGACATCAGATACGCAGTATTTT
>TRBJ1-4|TRBV19|-|-
CASSMGGQLEKLFF
TGTGCCAGTAGTATGGGAGGACAACTTGAAAAACTGTTTTTT
>TRBJ2-1|TRBV25-1|-|TRBD2
CASSEWASGEKQFF
TGTGCCAGCAGTGAATGGGCTAGCGGGGAGAAGCAGTTCTTC
>TRBJ2-2|TRBV11-3|-|-
CASSLYLGGAGELFF
TGTGCCAGCAGCTTATACTTGGGGGGTGCCGGGGAGCTGTTTTTT
>TRBJ2-6|TRBV3-1/TRBV3-2|-|-
CASSQWPPGIYSGANVLTF
TGTGCCAGCAGCCAATGGCCTCCAGGGATCTACTCTGGGGCCAACGTCCTGACTTTC
>TRBJ2-4|TRBV7-9|-|TRBD1
CASSPNRGLDWNIQYF
TGTGCCAGCAGCCCAAACAGGGGGCTGGATTGGAACATTCAGTACTTC
>TRBJ1-2|TRBV3-1/TRBV3-2|few|TRBD1
CASSQLSTGEYSGYTF
TGTGCCAGCAGCCAACTTTCGACAGGGGAGTACAGTGGCTACACCTTC
>TRBJ2-1|TRBV11-2|once|TRBD2
CASSSLGGRDNEQFF
TGTGCCAGCAGCTCCCTAGGAGGGAGGGACAATGAGCAGTTCTTC
>TRBJ2-5|TRBV27|-|-
CASSLGGAGQETQYF
TGTGCCAGCAGTTTAGGGGGCGCCGGGCAGGAGACCCAGTACTTC
>TRBJ1-2|TRBV5-8|-|TRBD1
CASSRGQGNYGYTF
TGTGCCAGCAGCCGGGGACAGGGGAACTATGGCTACACCTTC
>TRBJ2-7|TRBV11-2|-|-
CASRYGGSTYEQYF
TGTGCCAGCCGTTATGGGGGGTCTACCTACGAGCAGTACTTC
>TRBJ2-7|TRBV18|-|-
CASSPGPSDYEQYF
TGTGCCAGCTCACCTGGGCCCTCAGACTACGAGCAGTACTTC
>TRBJ1-4|TRBV3-1/TRBV3-2|-|-
CASSRGTTTNEKLFF
TGTGCCAGCAGCCGCGGGACCACAACTAATGAAAAACTGTTTTTT
>TRBJ2-1|TRBV6-5|-|-
CASSYSTGGEQFF
TGTGCCAGCAGTTACTCGACCGGAGGTGAGCAGTTCTTC
>TRBJ1-2|TRBV6-5|-|TRBD1
CASSQRQGVNYGYTF
TGTGCCAGCAGCCAAAGACAGGGGGTAAACTATGGCTACACCTTC
>TRBJ2-7|TRBV7-9|-|TRBD2
CASSFGTSVTYEQYF
TGTGCCAGCAGCTTCGGGACTAGCGTAACCTACGAGCAGTACTTC
>TRBJ2-7|TRBV14|-|TRBD1
CASSQEAWTGAYEQYF
TGTGCCAGCAGCCAAGAAGCTTGGACAGGGGCCTACGAGCAGTACTTC